This T cell receptor (beta chain) is drawn from a study of T cell repertoires in cytomegalovirus infection. Study conclusions and caveats: Across the ex vivo response, the dominant clonotypes were HLA-C-restricted CMV-specific TCR beta clonotypes. There were carriers of CMV plus the relevant HLA, and cumulative public TCR beta family frequency identified them.

This clonotype was detected a few times. Its cognate antigen is unknown. One entry per CDR3 protein, called by TCRdb with MiXCR from the reads. Here the sample spans about 310,000 distinct CDR3 sequences, 25% being singletons. The source of this sequence is a human donor in good health (CMV status not recorded). Some clones in this sample may be carry-over from other donors' samples. The specimen was cultured PBMCs, collected from culture after CMV antigen stimulation.

The CDR3 is CASSLLGEGQGNEKLFF. Written as DNA, the CDR3 is TGTGCCAGCAGTTTATTAGGAGAGGGACAGGGGAATGAAAAACTGTTTTTT. The gene calls are TRBV6-5 and TRBJ1-4; 10 nucleotides line up with TRBD1. V shed 4 bases, J shed 5 bases, and the junction held 10 bases outside the gene matches. Germline V CDR1 and CDR2: MNHEY, SVGAGI. The length of the CDR3 is 17 residues.